Sequencing of this T cell receptor beta chain was carried out in a study of Ad26.COV2.S vaccination and SARS-CoV-2 variants. Study at large: Vaccine-arm donor from the placebo-controlled COV1001 Ad26.COV2.S trial. Points from the study as a whole: Placebo and vaccine recipients had non-spike TCR breadth that was similar. Reportedly, spike-specific CD8+ and CD4+ T cell responses achieved substantial breadth once vaccination had taken place.

Assay: immunoSEQ multiplex PCR; the TCRdb copy retains only in-frame clones and omits some. The table has more than 400,000 clones, 90% seen once. Treatment here: about 20 received Ad26.COV2.S at low or high dose, single or two shots; 5 received placebo; per-sample allocation not given. Repertoires come from day 63 after the first vaccine or placebo injection. Comment on this clone: Its antigen is currently unknown.

The CDR3 contains 15 residues. Unmatched junction bases numbered 6, after V lost 6 bases and J lost 3 bases. Germline values: CDR1 SEHNR, CDR2 FQNEAQ (reference sequence). The sequence derives from a person aged 18 to 65 who received the Ad26.COV2.S COVID-19 vaccine or a placebo. The sequences come from peripheral blood, collected in a trial of Ad26.COV2.S vaccine versus placebo. The chain carries TRBV7-9 and TRBJ2-7, with 12 bases matching TRBD2. The CDR3 bases are TGTGCCAGCAGTCCTACTAGCGGGAGGTTCTACGAGCAGTACTTC. It specifies CASSPTSGRFYEQYF.